A selection of T cell receptor beta chains follows, all from one sample in a study of cytomegalovirus exposure and HLA in healthy donors. Assay used: immunoSEQ multiplex PCR; TCRdb lists only in-frame clones, some missing. This sample's clone table lists some 46,000 clones. Sequencing was done on a sample of PBMCs. These receptors all stem from a woman in her 30s in good health and CMV-seronegative. Both conserved end residues are part of each CDR3.

>TRBV6-5|TRBJ2-7
CASSHPQGDRYF
>TRBV30|TRBJ1-5
CAWSFRPRDQPQHF
>TRBV6-5|TRBJ1-2
CASSYGTVANYGYTF
>TRBV10-1|TRBJ2-7
CASSESGGYAGEQYF
>TRBV19|TRBJ1-5
CASSIEGAQPQHF
>TRBV7-9|TRBJ2-7
CASSRDRGSYEQYF
>TRBV27|TRBJ2-2
CASSPPGLAANTGELFF
>TRBV2|TRBJ1-1
CASSLTGNTEAFF
>TRBV4-3|TRBJ2-2
CASSPSGLASGELFF
>TRBV5-1|TRBJ2-3
CASSLGPGGNTDTQYF
>TRBV30|TRBJ2-1
CAWSAGTSGSNEQFF
>TRBV5-1|TRBJ1-4
CASSLAPAKNEKLFF
>TRBV4-3|TRBJ2-1
CASSQDGYWREENNEQFF
>TRBV18|TRBJ1-6
CASSPPGQGQDSPLHF
>TRBV6-1|TRBJ2-7
CASSARTGRAYEQYF
>TRBV6-5|TRBJ2-2
CASGQTNTGELFF
>TRBV6-9|TRBJ1-5
CASSYSSRGRINQPQHF
>TRBV11-3|TRBJ2-1
CASSSRDRGGVEQFF
>TRBV18|TRBJ2-7
CASSPRKGAYEQYF
>TRBV6-5|TRBJ2-7
CASSSGTGNYEQYF
>TRBV27|TRBJ1-5
CASGWTGSNQPQHF
>TRBV21-1|TRBJ1-3
CASSKPQGLHTIYF
>TRBV29-1|TRBJ2-1
CSVEYPGIGTFNEQFF
>TRBV2|TRBJ1-2
CASRGDRINYGYTF
>TRBV6-5|TRBJ2-1
CASSSGTSGVHNEQFF
>TRBV5-1|TRBJ2-7
CASSPLATDEQYF
>TRBV19|TRBJ1-5
CASNIGGQAVNQPQHF
>TRBV11-2|TRBJ1-2
CASSLRRTDGYTF
>TRBV4-3|TRBJ1-4
CASSQEGTGYEKLFF
>TRBV4-1|TRBJ2-5
CASSLGGASGMETQYF
>TRBV30|TRBJ1-1
CAWSPQGEAFF
>TRBV6-5|TRBJ1-4
CASSYSNGDEKLFF
>TRBV6-5|TRBJ1-5
CASSYSGTGFDQPQHF
>TRBV2|TRBJ2-6
CASTDGTPGANVLTF
>TRBV7-3|TRBJ2-7
CASSSRTGANEQYF
>TRBV9|TRBJ1-1
CASSVARDTGPTEAFF
>TRBV29-1|TRBJ2-5
CSVGGGTGRYGTQYF
>TRBV6-5|TRBJ2-7
CASSSFGQGSYEQYF
>TRBV5-1|TRBJ1-1
CASSLGQGKVTEAFF
>TRBV29-1|TRBJ2-3
CSVVTSSADTQYF
>TRBV6-6|TRBJ1-1
CASRGGATEAFF
>TRBV19|TRBJ2-3
CASSLVGGTPDTQYF
>TRBV20-1|TRBJ2-7
CSARSTSEQYF
>TRBV7-2|TRBJ2-5
CASSLNQGETQYF
>TRBV19|TRBJ1-1
CATTAYVNTEAFF